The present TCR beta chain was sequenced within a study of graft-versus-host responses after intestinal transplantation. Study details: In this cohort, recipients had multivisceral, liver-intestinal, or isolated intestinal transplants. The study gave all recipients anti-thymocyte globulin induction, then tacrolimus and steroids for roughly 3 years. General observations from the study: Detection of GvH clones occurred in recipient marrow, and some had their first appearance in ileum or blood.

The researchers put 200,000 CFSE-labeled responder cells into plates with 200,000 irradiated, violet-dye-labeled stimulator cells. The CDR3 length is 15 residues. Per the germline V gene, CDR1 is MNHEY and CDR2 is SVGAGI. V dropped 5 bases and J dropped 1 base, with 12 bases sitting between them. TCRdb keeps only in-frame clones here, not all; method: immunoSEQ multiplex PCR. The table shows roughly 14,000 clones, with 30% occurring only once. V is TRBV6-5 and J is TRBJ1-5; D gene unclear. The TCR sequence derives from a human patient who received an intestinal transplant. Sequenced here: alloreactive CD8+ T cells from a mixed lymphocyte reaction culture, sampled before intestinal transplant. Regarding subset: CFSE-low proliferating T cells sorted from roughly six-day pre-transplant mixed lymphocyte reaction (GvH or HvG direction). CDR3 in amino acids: CASSPWGVSNQPQHF. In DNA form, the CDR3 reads TGTGCCAGCAGTCCGTGGGGTGTCAGCAATCAGCCCCAGCATTTT.